A single TCR beta chain is shown here with its context. The antigen is not known. These data come from a study of T cell responses to AZD1222 COVID-19 vaccine. The assay was immunoSEQ multiplex PCR, and TCRdb's table has in-frame clones only and misses some. In the table there are 170,000 or so clones, about 85% of which are singletons. Study conclusions and caveats: Repertoire sampling happened only post peak T cell response. Donors in the cohort were predominantly white British and more often female, and clonal diversity was possibly underestimated.

The V and J ends lost 2 bases and 2 bases respectively, with 16 bases between them. Looked up from germline, CDR1 is MDHEN and CDR2 is SYDVKM. The CDR3 has 17 amino acids. The sequencing here drew on peripheral blood, taken on day 0 of AZD1222 vaccination. The sequence was collected from an adult in good health. The chain links TRBV28 to TRBJ1-3; D is perhaps TRBD1 (5 bases). DNA of the CDR3: TGTGCCAGCAGTTTACGGGGGTGGGGAGAGGCTGGAAACACCATATATTTT. It yields the protein CASSLRGWGEAGNTIYF.